This T cell receptor (beta chain) originates from a study of T-cell reconstitution after alpha-beta-depleted transplantation in children. Whole-study results and caveats: The origin of high day-60 TCRbeta diversity in some patients lay in surviving recipient T cells and thymic progenitors. T cells produced anew were the main source of T-cell counts and diversity one year after transplant. Approximately two months post-transplant, alpha-beta T cells reportedly originated from several hundred expanded graft clones.

Molecular barcoding with unique molecular identifiers was used for the TCRbeta library. TCRdb reprocessed the PCR reads via MiXCR and lists one record per CDR3 protein. The profile shows 250,000 to 400,000 distinct CDR3 sequences, around 20% of them singletons. Germline lookup yields CDR1 LGHDT and CDR2 YNNKEL (reference sequence). This CDR3 is built from 12 residues. With 5 bases removed from V and 8 bases from J, the gap between germline ends came to 13 bases. This clonotype has only one observation. Its matching antigen is unknown. This sequence was found in a male patient aged 10 to 17 who had a stem cell transplant for acute lymphoblastic leukemia, so the T cells may come from the graft donor. Material: PBMCs, mostly from graft donor cells, obtained 180 days after TCRalphabeta/CD19-depleted stem cell transplant. This rearrangement joins TRBV3-1 to TRBJ2-7, with unresolved D. CDR3 in amino acids: CASSGEALKQYF. CDR3 nucleotides: TGTGCCAGCAGCGGAGAGGCGCTAAAGCAGTACTTC.